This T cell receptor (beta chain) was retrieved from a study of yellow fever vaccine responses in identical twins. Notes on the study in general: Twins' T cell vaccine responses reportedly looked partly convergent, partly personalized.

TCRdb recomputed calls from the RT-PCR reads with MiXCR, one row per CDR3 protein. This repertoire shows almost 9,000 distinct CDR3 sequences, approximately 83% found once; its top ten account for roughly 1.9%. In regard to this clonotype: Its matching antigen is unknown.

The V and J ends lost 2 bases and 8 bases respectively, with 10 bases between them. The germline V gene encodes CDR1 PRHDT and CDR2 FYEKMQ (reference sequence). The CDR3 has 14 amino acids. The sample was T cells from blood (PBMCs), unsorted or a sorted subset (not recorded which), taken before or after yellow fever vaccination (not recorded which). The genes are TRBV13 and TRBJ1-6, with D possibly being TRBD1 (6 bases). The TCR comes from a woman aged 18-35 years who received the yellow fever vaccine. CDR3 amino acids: CASSLRQADSPLHF. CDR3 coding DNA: TGTGCCAGCAGCTTACGACAGGCTGATTCACCCCTCCACTTT.